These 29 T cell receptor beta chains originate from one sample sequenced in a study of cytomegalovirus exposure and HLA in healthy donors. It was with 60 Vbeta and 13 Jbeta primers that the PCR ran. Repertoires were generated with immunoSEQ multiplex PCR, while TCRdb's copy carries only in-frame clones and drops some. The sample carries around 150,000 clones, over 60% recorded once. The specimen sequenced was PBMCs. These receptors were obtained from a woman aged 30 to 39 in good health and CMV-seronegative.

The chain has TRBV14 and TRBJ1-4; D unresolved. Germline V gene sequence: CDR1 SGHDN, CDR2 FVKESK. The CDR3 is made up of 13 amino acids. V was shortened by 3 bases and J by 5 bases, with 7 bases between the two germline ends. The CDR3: CASSHRPNEKLFF. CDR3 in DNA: TGTGCCAGCAGCCACAGGCCGAATGAAAAACTGTTTTTT.

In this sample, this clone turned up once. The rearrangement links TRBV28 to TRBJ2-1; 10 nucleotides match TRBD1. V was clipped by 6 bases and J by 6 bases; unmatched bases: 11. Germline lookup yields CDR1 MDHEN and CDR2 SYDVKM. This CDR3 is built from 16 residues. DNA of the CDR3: TGTGCCAGCAGGCACCAAGGGACAGGGGCTTCCAATGAGCAGTTCTTC. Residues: CASRHQGTGASNEQFF.

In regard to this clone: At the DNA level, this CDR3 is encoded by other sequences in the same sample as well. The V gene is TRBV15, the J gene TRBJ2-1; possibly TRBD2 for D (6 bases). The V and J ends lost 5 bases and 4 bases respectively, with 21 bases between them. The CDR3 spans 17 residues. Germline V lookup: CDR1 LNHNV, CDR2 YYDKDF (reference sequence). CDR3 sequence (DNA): TGTGCCACCAGCCCACACGGAACCGGCGGGGTTTACAATGAGCAGTTCTTC. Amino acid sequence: CATSPHGTGGVYNEQFF.

The CDR3 bases are TGTGCCAGCAGCCTCAGCGGGAGAACAGATACGCAGTATTTT. Protein: CASSLSGRTDTQYF. The chain carries TRBV28 and TRBJ2-3, with 8 bases fitting TRBD2. J gave up 3 bases and V 6 bases, and 5 bases lay outside the gene matches. The CDR3 totals 14 residues. CDR1 is MDHEN, CDR2 SYDVKM, per germline.

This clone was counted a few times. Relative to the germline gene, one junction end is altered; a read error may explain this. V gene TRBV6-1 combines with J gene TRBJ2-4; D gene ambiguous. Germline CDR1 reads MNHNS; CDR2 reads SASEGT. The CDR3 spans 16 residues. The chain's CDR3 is CASSDPPSSDKNIQSF. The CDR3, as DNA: TGTGCCAGCAGTGACCCCCCCTCGTCCGACAAAAACATTCAGTCCTTC.

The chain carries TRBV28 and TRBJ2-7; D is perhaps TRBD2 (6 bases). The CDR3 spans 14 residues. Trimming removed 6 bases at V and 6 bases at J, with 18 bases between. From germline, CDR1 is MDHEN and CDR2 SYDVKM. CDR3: CASRLTGATGEQYF. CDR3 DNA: TGTGCCAGCAGACTGACGGGAGCAACCGGCGAGCAGTACTTC.

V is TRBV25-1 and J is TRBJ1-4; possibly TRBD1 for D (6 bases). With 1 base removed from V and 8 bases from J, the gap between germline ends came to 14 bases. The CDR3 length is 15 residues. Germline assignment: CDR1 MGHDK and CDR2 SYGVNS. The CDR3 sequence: CASSEFWGQEEKLFF. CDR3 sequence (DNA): TGTGCCAGCAGTGAATTTTGGGGGCAAGAGGAAAAACTGTTTTTT.

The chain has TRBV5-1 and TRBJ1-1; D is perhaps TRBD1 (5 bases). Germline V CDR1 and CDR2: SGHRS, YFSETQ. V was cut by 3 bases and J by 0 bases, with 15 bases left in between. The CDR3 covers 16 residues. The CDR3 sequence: CASSSGQGLMNTEAFF. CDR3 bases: TGCGCCAGCAGCTCTGGCCAGGGACTTATGAACACTGAAGCTTTCTTT.

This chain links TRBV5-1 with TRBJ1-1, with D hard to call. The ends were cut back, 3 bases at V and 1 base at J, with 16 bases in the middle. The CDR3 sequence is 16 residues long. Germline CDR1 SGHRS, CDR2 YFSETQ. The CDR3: CASSSGWGRGNTEAFF. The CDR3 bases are TGCGCCAGCAGCTCGGGGTGGGGTCGAGGGAACACTGAAGCTTTCTTT. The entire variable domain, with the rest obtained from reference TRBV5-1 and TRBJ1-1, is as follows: KAGVTQTPRYLIKTRGQQVTLSCSPISGHRSVSWYQQTPGQGLQFLFEYFSETQRNKGNFPGRFSGRQFSNSRSEMNVSTLELGDSALYLCASSSGWGRGNTEAFFGQGTRLTVV.

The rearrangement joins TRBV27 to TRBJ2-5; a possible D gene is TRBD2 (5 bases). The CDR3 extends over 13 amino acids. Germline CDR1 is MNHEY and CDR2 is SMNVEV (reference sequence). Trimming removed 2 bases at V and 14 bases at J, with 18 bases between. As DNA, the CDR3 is TGTGCCAGCAGTTTACGTCGAGGGCAGGAGCAATACTTC. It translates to CASSLRRGQEQYF.

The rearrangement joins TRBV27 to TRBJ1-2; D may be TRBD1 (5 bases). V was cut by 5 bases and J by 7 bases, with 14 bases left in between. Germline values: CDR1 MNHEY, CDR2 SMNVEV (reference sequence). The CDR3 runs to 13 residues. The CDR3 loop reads CASSEWGQGGYTF. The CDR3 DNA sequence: TGTGCCAGCAGTGAATGGGGTCAGGGTGGCTACACCTTC.

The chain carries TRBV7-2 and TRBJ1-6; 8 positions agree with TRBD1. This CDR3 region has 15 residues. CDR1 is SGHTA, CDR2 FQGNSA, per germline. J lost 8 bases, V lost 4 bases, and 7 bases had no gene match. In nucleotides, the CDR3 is TGTGCCAGCAGCTACTCAGGGGGCTCTGATTCACCCCTCCACTTT. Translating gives CASSYSGGSDSPLHF.

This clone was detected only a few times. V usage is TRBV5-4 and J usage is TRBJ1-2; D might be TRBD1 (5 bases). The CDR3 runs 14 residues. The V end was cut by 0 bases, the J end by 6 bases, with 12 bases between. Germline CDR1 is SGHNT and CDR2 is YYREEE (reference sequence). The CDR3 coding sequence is TGTGCCAGCAGCTTGGCGGGGGGGGGAAATGGCTACACCTTC. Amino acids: CASSLAGGGNGYTF.

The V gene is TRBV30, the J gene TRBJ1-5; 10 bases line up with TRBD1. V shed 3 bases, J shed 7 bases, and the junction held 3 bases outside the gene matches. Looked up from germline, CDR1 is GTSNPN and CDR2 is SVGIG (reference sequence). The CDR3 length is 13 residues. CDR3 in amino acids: CAWSRQGAQPQHF. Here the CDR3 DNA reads TGTGCCTGGAGCCGACAGGGGGCGCAGCCCCAGCATTTT.

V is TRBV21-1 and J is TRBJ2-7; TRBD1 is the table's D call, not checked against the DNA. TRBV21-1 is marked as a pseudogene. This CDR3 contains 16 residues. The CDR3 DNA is TGTGCCAGCAGCAAATTTTGCGGACAGGGGGCTTGCGAGCAGTACTTC. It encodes CASSKFCGQGACEQYF.

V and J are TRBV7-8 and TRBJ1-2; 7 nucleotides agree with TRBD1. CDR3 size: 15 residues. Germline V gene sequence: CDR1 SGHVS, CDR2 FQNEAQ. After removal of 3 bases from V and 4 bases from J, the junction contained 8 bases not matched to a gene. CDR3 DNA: TGTGCCAGCAGCTTTGCCGGGACAGCGCCCTATGGCTACACCTTC. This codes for CASSFAGTAPYGYTF. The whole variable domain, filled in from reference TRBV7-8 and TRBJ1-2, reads GAGVSQSPRYKVAKRGQDVALRCDPISGHVSLFWYQQALGQGPEFLTYFQNEAQLDKSGLPSDRFFAERPEGSVSTLKIQRTQQEDSAVYLCASSFAGTAPYGYTFGSGTRLTVV.

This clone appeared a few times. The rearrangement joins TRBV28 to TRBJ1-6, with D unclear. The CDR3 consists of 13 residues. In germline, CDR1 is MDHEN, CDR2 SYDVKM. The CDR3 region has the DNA TGTGGTATTGGTGAGAATTATAATTCACCCCTCCACTTT. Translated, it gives CGIGENYNSPLHF.

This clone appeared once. CDR3 sequence: CASMRGGTEAFF. The DNA for the CDR3 is TGTGCCAGCATGCGGGGGGGAACTGAAGCTTTCTTT. This chain links TRBV7-8 with TRBJ1-1; D may be TRBD1 (5 bases). There are 12 residues in the CDR3. From germline, CDR1 is SGHVS and CDR2 FQNEAQ. V gave up 7 bases and J gave up 5 bases, with 11 bases separating them.

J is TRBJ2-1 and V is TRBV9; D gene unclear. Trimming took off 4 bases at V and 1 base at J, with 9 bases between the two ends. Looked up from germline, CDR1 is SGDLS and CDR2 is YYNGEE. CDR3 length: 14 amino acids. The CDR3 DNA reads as TGTGCCAGCAGCCCCTTTAGTTCCTACAATGAGCAGTTCTTC. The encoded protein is CASSPFSSYNEQFF.

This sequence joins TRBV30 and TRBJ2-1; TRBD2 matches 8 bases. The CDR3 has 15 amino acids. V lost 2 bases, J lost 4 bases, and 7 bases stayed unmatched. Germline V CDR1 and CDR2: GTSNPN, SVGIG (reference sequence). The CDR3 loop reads CAWSRLAGHYNEQFF. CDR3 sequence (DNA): TGTGCCTGGAGTCGGTTAGCGGGGCATTACAATGAGCAGTTCTTC. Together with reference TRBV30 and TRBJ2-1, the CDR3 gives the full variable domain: SQTIHQWPATLVQPVGSPLSLECTVEGTSNPNLYWYRQAAGRGLQLLFYSVGIGQISSEVPQNLSASRPQDRQFILSSKKLLLSDSGFYLCAWSRLAGHYNEQFFGPGTRLTVL.

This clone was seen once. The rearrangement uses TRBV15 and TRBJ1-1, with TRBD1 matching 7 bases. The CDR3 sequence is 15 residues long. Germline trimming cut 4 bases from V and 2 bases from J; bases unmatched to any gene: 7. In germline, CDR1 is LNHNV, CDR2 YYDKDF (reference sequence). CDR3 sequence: CATSTWDSSNTEAFF. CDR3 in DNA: TGTGCCACCAGCACCTGGGACAGCTCAAACACTGAAGCTTTCTTT.

This chain's CDR3 is CASSQEGRGTEAFF. The CDR3 DNA reads TGCGCCAGCAGCCAAGAGGGGAGGGGCACTGAAGCTTTCTTT. The chain uses TRBV4-3 and TRBJ1-1, with a weak D call TRBD1 (5 bases). CDR1 is LGHNA and CDR2 is YSLEER in the germline V gene. Trimming removed 0 bases at V and 4 bases at J, with 9 bases between. This CDR3 is built from 14 residues.

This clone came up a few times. CDR3 amino acids: CASSLREGNDEQYF. In DNA, the CDR3 is TGTGCCAGCAGCCTGCGGGAGGGCAACGACGAGCAGTACTTC. This chain joins TRBV4-2 and TRBJ2-7; 9 bases align to TRBD2. CDR3 length equals 14 residues. From germline, CDR1 is LGHNA and CDR2 YNFKEQ. V was pared by 4 bases and J by 5 bases, with 6 bases of the junction left unmatched.

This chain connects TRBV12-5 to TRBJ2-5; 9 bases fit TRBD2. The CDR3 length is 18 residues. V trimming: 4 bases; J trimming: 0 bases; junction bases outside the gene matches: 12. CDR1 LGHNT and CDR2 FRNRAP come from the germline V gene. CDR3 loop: CASGSSGAGGPYQETQYF. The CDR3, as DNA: TGTGCTAGTGGTTCCTCCGGGGCGGGAGGGCCGTACCAAGAGACCCAGTACTTC.

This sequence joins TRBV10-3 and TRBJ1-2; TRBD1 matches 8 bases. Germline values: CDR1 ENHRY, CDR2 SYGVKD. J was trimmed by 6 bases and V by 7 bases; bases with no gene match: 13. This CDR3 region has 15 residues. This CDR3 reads CAINDHRDRRDGYTF. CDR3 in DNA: TGTGCCATCAATGATCACCGGGACAGGAGGGATGGCTACACCTTC.

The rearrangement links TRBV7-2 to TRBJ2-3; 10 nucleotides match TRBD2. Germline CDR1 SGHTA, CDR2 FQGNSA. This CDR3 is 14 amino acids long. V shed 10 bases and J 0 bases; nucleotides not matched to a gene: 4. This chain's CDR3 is CATKTSGSTDTQYF. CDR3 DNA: TGTGCCACCAAGACTAGCGGGAGCACAGATACGCAGTATTTT.

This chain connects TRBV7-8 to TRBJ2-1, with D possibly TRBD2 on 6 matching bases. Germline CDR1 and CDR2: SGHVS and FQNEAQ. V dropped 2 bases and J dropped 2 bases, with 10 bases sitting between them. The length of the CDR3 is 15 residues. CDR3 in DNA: TGTGCCAGCAGCTTACGCGGGAACACCTACAATGAGCAGTTCTTC. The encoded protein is CASSLRGNTYNEQFF. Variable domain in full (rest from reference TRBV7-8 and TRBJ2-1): GAGVSQSPRYKVAKRGQDVALRCDPISGHVSLFWYQQALGQGPEFLTYFQNEAQLDKSGLPSDRFFAERPEGSVSTLKIQRTQQEDSAVYLCASSLRGNTYNEQFFGPGTRLTVL.

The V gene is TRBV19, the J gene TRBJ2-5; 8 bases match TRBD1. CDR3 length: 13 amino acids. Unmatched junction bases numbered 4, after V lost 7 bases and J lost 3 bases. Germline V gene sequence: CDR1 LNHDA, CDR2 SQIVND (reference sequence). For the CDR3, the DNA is TGTGCCAGTACCACGGACAGGGAAGAGACCCAGTACTTC. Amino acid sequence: CASTTDREETQYF.

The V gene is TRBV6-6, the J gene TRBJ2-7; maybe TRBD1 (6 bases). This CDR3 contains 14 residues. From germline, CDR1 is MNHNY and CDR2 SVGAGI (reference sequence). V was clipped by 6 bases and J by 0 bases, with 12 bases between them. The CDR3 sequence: CASSRDTSSYEQYF. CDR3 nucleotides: TGTGCCAGCAGCAGGGACACCAGCTCCTACGAGCAGTACTTC.